What follows are 9 T cell receptor beta chains derived from one specimen sequenced in a study of breast tumors, draining lymph nodes, adjacent tissues. TCRdb fed the multiplex PCR reads into MiXCR, producing one record per CDR3 protein. The sample includes approximately 52,000 distinct CDR3 sequences, roughly 40% of them seen just once. Sequencing was done on a sample of breast tumor tissue. Receptors originate from a female donor with breast cancer. Some clones in this sample may be carry-over from other donors' samples.

This clonotype came up many times. The gene calls are TRBV12-3 or TRBV12-4 and TRBJ2-3; D might be TRBD2 (6 bases). The length of the CDR3 is 16 residues. Deletions cut 2 bases from V and 2 bases from J, with 14 bases between. The CDR3 loop reads CASSLIFSGDTDTQYF. CDR3 in DNA: TGTGCCAGCAGTTTAATATTTTCGGGGGACACAGATACGCAGTATTTT.

This clonotype is labeled as medium-sized. The chain uses TRBV20-1 and TRBJ1-4, with D unclear. CDR3 length: 10 residues. Germline CDR1 and CDR2: DFQATT and SNEGSKA (reference sequence). Deletions cut 3 bases from V and 8 bases from J, with 4 bases between. CDR3 region: CSARQEKLFF. The CDR3 bases are TGCAGTGCTAGGCAGGAAAAACTGTTTTTT.

The rearrangement uses TRBV24-1 and TRBJ1-2; D may be TRBD1 (6 bases). Germline CDR1 KGHDR, CDR2 SFDVKD. This CDR3 contains 15 residues. Trimming stripped 9 bases from V and 5 bases from J, with 21 bases between. The CDR3 region is CATPGRGHSIYGYTF. CDR3 nucleotide sequence: TGTGCCACCCCGGGCCGGGGACACTCAATTTATGGCTACACCTTC.

This clonotype was detected ten times or more. The V and J genes are TRBV4-2 and TRBJ1-2; D may be TRBD1 (5 bases). This CDR3 region has 16 residues. CDR1 is LGHNA and CDR2 is YNFKEQ in the germline V gene. Deletions cut 4 bases from V and 7 bases from J, with 22 bases between. The CDR3, as DNA: TGTGCCAGCAGCCCCGCGGGGGAAGGGCGGAATGCTGGCTACACCTTC. Translating gives CASSPAGEGRNAGYTF.

Many counts were recorded for this clonotype. The gene calls are TRBV12-3 or TRBV12-4 and TRBJ2-1; 7 nucleotides agree with TRBD2. This CDR3 spans 12 amino acids. The ends lost 6 bases at V and 10 bases at J; junction bases unmatched: 6. The CDR3 is CASRFSGREQFF. The CDR3 DNA reads TGTGCCAGCAGGTTTAGCGGGCGGGAGCAGTTCTTC.

The chain recombines TRBV11-1 with TRBJ2-3, with 8 bases aligning to TRBD1. CDR3 length: 15 residues. Trimming took 2 bases from V and 1 from J; bases not matched to a gene: 2. In germline, CDR1 is SGHAT, CDR2 FQDESV (reference sequence). In DNA form, the CDR3 reads TGTGCCAGCAGCTTATCGGGACAGGGCACAGATACGCAGTATTTT. Amino acids: CASSLSGQGTDTQYF.

This clonotype was detected ten times or more. The genes are TRBV7-2 and TRBJ2-1; perhaps TRBD2 as D (6 bases). The CDR3 length is 14 residues. V lost 4 bases and J lost 10, with 17 bases in between. The germline gives CDR1 SGHTA, CDR2 FQGNSA. CDR3 sequence: CASSSGTGMGEQFF. The CDR3 coding sequence is TGTGCCAGCAGCTCCGGGACTGGGATGGGAGAGCAGTTCTTC.

In the case of this clonotype: A much larger clone differs from this one at a single base, so this may be a read error. The rearrangement links TRBV19 to TRBJ2-4, with D perhaps being TRBD1 or TRBD2 (5 bases each). Germline V gene sequence: CDR1 LNHDA, CDR2 SQIVND (reference sequence). There are 14 residues in the CDR3. The CDR3 sequence is CAGSSPGRGNIQYF. The CDR3 nucleotides are TGTGCCGGTAGTAGCCCAGGGAGAGGAAACATTCAGTACTTC.

CDR3 bases: TGCGCCAGCAGCCCCCAGGTGGGCCCCTACGAGCAGTACTTC. Translation: CASSPQVGPYEQYF. V is TRBV4-1 and J is TRBJ2-7; no firm D call. Germline values: CDR1 MGHRA, CDR2 YSYEKL. This CDR3 comprises 14 residues. Trimming removed 4 bases from V and 2 bases from J, with 12 bases in between.